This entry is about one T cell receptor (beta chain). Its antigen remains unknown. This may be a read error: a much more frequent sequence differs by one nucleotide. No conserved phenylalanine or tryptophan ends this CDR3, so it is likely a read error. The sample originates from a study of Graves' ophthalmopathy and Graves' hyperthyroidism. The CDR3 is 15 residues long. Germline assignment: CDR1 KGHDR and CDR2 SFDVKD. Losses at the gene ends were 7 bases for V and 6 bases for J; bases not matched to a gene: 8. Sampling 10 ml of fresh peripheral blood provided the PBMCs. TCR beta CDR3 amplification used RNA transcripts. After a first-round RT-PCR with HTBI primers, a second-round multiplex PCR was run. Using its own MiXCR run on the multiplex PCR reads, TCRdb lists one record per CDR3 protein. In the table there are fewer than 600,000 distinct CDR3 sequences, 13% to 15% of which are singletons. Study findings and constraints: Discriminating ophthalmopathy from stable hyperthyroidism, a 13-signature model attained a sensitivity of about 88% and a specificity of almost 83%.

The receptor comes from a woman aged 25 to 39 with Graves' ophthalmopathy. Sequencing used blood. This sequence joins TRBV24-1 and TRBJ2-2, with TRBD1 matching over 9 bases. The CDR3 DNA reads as TGTGCCACCAGGGCCGGGACAGGGTCTTCCGGGGAGCTGTTTGTT. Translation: CATRAGTGSSGELFV.